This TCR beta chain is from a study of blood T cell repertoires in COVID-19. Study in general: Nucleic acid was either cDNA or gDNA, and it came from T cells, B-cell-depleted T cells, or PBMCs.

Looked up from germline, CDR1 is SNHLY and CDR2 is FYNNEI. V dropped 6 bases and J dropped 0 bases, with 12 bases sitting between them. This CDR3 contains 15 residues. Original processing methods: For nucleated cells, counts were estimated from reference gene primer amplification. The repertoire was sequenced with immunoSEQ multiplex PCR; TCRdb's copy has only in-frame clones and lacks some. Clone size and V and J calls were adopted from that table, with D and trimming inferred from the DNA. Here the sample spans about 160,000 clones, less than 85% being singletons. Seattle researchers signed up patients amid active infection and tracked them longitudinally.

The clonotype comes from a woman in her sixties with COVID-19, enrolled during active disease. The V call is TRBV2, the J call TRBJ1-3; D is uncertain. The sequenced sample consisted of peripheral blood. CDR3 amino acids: CASRKNTGSGNTIYF. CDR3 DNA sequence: TGTGCCAGCAGAAAAAACACGGGCTCTGGAAACACCATATATTTT.